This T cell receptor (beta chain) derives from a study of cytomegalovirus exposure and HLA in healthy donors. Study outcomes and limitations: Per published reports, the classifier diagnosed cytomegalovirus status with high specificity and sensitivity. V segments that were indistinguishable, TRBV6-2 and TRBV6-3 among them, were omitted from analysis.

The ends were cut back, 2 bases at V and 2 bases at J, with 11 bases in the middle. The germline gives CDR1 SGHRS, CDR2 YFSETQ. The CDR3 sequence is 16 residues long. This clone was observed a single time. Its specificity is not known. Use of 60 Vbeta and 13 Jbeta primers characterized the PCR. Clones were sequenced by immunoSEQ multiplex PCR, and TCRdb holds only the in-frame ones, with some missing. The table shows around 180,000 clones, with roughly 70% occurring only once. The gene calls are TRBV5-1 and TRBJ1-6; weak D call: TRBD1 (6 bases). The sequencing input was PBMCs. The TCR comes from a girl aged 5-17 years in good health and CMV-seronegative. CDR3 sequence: CASSLTGSAYNSPLHF. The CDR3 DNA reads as TGCGCCAGCAGCTTAACAGGGTCAGCCTATAATTCACCCCTCCACTTT.